The entry below gives a single TCR beta chain sequence along with its context. Its cognate antigen is unknown. This sample stems from a study of shared clonotypes between healthy human individuals. Study-level points and caveats: Generation probabilities of non-shared clonotypes were lower (relative to those shared by all four donors).

Generated by immunoSEQ multiplex PCR, the TCRdb table keeps only in-frame clones and is missing some. Among a few million clones listed, around 94% were seen once. V lost 0 bases and J 8 bases, leaving 14 bases between the germline ends. This CDR3 comprises 15 residues. Germline values: CDR1 SGDLS, CDR2 YYNGEE. The V gene is TRBV9, the J gene TRBJ1-4; unclear D gene. The sequence derives from a man younger than 35 in good health. Source material: naive CD4+ T cells sorted from blood. Subset meaning: CD45RA+ positively selected. The CDR3 region is CASSVVEGVGEKLFF. DNA for the CDR3: TGTGCCAGCAGCGTAGTGGAGGGTGTAGGGGAAAAACTGTTTTTT.